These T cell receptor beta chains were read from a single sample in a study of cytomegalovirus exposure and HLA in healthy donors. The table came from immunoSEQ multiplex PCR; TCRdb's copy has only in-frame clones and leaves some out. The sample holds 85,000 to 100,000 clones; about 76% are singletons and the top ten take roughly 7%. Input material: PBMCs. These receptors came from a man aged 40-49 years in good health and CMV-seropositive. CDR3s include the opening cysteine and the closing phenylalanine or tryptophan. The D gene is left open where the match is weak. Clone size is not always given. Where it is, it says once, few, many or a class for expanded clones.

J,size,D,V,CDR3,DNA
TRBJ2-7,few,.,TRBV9,CASGGYLPPDEQYF,TGTGCCAGCGGGGGCTACCTCCCCCCGGACGAGCAGTACTTC
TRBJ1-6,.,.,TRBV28,CASSFPLDRGALHF,TGTGCCAGCAGTTTCCCCCTTGACCGGGGGGCCCTCCACTTT
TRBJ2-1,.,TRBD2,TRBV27,CASSLAYGGGLYNEQFF,TGTGCCAGCAGTTTAGCTTACGGGGGGGGCCTCTACAATGAGCAGTTCTTC
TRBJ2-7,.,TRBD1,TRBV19,CASSIGGRTGIYEQYF,TGTGCCAGTAGTATAGGAGGTAGGACAGGGATCTACGAGCAGTACTTC
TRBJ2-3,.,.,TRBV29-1,CSVDLGGSTDTQYF,TGCAGCGTTGATTTGGGGGGTAGCACAGATACGCAGTATTTT
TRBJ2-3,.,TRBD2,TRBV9,CASSVGTSGGADTQYF,TGTGCCAGCAGCGTAGGGACTAGCGGGGGGGCAGATACGCAGTATTTT
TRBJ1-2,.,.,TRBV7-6,CASSLGQGPYGYTF,TGTGCCAGCAGCTTAGGGCAGGGGCCCTATGGCTACACCTTC
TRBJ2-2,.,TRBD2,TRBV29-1,CSVQKKRLAGGPISPHTGELFF,TGCAGCGTCCAAAAGAAGAGGCTAGCGGGAGGACCGATAAGTCCCCACACCGGGGAGCTGTTTTTT
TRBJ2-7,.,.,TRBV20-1,CSAGLSGEQYF,TGCAGTGCTGGCCTCTCGGGCGAGCAGTACTTC
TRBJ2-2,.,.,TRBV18,CASSILQGSTGELFF,TGTGCCAGCTCAATATTACAGGGAAGCACCGGGGAGCTGTTTTTT
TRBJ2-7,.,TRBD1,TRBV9,CASSDRTGEDSYEQYF,TGTGCCAGCAGCGACAGGACAGGGGAAGACTCCTACGAGCAGTACTTC
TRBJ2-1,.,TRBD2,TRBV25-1,CASSGTSFEQFF,TGTGCCAGCAGTGGGACTAGTTTTGAGCAGTTCTTC
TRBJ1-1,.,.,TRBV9,CASSSRRGGVETEAFF,TGTGCCAGCAGCTCCCGAAGGGGGGGCGTTGAGACTGAAGCTTTCTTT
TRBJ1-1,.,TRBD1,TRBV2,CASEGRGGLSEAFF,TGTGCCAGCGAAGGGCGAGGGGGCTTAAGTGAAGCTTTCTTT
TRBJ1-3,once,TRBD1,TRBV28,CASSTGTGGLISGNTIYF,TGTGCCAGCAGTACCGGGACAGGGGGACTCATCTCTGGAAACACCATATATTTT
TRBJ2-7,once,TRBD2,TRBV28,CASTSPGRADEQYF,TGTGCCAGCACGTCGCCCGGGAGGGCTGACGAGCAGTACTTC
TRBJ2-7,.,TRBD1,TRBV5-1,CASSRTPGTVTYEQYF,TGCGCCAGCAGCCGGACTCCCGGGACAGTTACCTACGAGCAGTACTTC
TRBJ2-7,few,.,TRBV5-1,CASSLGQGSDEQYF,TGCGCCAGCAGCTTGGGGCAGGGGTCCGACGAGCAGTACTTC
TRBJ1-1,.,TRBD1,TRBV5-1,CASTRYRDRGDNTEAFF,TGCGCCAGCACGCGTTACCGGGACAGGGGGGATAACACTGAAGCTTTCTTT
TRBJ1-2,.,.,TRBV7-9,CASSLGIGPAEGYTF,TGTGCCAGCAGCTTAGGTATAGGGCCAGCGGAAGGCTACACCTTC
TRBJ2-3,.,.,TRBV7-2,CASSSAYTDTQYF,TGTGCCAGCAGCTCCGCCTACACAGATACGCAGTATTTT
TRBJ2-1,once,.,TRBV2,CASSDGPYNEQFF,TGTGCCAGCAGTGATGGCCCTTACAATGAGCAGTTCTTC
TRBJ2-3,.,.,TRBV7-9,CASSLERAGISTDTQYF,TGTGCCAGCAGCTTAGAACGGGCGGGGATAAGCACAGATACGCAGTATTTT
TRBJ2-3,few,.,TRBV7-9,CASSLGHRSDTQYF,TGTGCCAGCAGCTTGGGACATCGGTCGGATACGCAGTATTTT
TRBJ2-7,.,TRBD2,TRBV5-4,CASSVAGALYEQYF,TGTGCCAGCAGCGTAGCGGGGGCCCTCTACGAGCAGTACTTC
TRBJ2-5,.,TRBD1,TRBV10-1,CASSEGRTGAGETQYF,TGCGCCAGCAGTGAAGGACGGACAGGGGCTGGGGAGACCCAGTACTTC
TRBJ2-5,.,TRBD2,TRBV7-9,CASSLVGGTQETQYF,TGTGCCAGCAGCTTAGTGGGGGGGACCCAAGAGACCCAGTACTTC
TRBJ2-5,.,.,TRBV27,CASSQAGNQETQYF,TGTGCCAGCTCCCAGGCTGGAAACCAAGAGACCCAGTACTTC
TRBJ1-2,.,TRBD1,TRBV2,CASSQRVGGGYTF,TGTGCCAGCAGCCAAAGGGTAGGGGGCGGCTACACCTTC
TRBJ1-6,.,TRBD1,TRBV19,CASSRHRGLNSPLHF,TGTGCCAGTAGTAGACACAGGGGTCTTAATTCACCCCTCCACTTT
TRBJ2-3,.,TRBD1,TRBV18,CASSPPGQRSTDTQYF,TGTGCCAGCTCACCACCGGGACAGCGAAGCACAGATACGCAGTATTTT
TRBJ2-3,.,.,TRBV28,CASSFSSRGTDTQYF,TGTGCCAGCAGTTTCTCTTCAAGGGGGACAGATACGCAGTATTTT
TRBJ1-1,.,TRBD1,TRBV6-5,CASSYQGAIEAFF,TGTGCCAGCAGTTACCAGGGGGCCATTGAAGCTTTCTTT
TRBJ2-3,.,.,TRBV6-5,CASSYQTGMSTDTQYF,TGTGCCAGCAGTTACCAAACAGGGATGTCAACAGATACGCAGTATTTT
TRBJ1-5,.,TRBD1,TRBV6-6,CASNQGQYSNQPQHF,TGTGCCAGCAATCAGGGACAGTATAGCAATCAGCCCCAGCATTTT
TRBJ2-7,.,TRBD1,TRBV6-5,CATGTGSYEQYF,TGTGCCACAGGGACAGGCAGCTACGAGCAGTACTTC
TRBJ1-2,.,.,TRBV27,CASSRMPQGSYGYTF,TGTGCCAGCAGTCGAATGCCTCAGGGTAGCTATGGCTACACCTTC
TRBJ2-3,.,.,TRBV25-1,CASSETGSRTDTQYF,TGTGCCAGCAGTGAAACGGGGTCCCGCACAGATACGCAGTATTTT
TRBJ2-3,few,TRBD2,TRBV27,CASRAGGADTQYF,TGTGCCAGCAGGGCGGGAGGTGCAGATACGCAGTATTTT
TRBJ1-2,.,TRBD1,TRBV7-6,CASSPLTGGSGYGYTF,TGTGCCAGCAGCCCACTGACAGGGGGCAGCGGCTATGGCTACACCTTC
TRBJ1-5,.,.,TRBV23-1,CASSQSGERHSNQPQHF,TGCGCCAGCAGTCAATCCGGGGAACGGCATAGCAATCAGCCCCAGCATTTT
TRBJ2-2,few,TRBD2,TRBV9,CASSSSGSNTGELFF,TGTGCCAGCAGCTCTAGCGGGTCGAACACCGGGGAGCTGTTTTTT
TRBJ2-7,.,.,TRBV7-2,CASSLGLPWGGNEQYF,TGTGCCAGCAGCTTAGGCCTCCCCTGGGGGGGCAACGAGCAGTACTTC
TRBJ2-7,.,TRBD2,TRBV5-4,CASSVRLAGVAEQYF,TGTGCCAGCAGCGTTCGGCTAGCGGGAGTAGCCGAGCAGTACTTC
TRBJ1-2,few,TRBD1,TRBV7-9,CASSLITQGDYGYTF,TGTGCCAGCAGCTTAATAACGCAGGGGGACTATGGCTACACCTTC
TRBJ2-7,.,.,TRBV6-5,CASRPVATYEQYF,TGTGCCAGCAGACCGGTCGCGACCTACGAGCAGTACTTC
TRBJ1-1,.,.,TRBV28,CASSSALTGGNTEAFF,TGTGCCAGCAGTTCAGCCCTGACAGGAGGGAACACTGAAGCTTTCTTT
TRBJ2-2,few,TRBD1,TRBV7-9,CASRRPGQGPGELFF,TGTGCCAGCAGACGGCCGGGACAGGGGCCCGGGGAGCTGTTTTTT
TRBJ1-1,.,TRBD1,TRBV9,CASSVGTGSDTEAFF,TGTGCCAGCAGCGTTGGGACAGGGAGCGACACTGAAGCTTTCTTT
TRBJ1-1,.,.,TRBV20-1,CGWQGTTEAFF,TGCGGGTGGCAGGGAACCACTGAAGCTTTCTTT
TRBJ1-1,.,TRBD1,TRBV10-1,CASSDGQGTEAFF,TGCGCCAGCAGTGATGGACAGGGCACTGAAGCTTTCTTT
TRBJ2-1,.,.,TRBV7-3,CASSRQANEQFF,TGTGCCAGCAGCCGACAGGCCAATGAGCAGTTCTTC